What follows are 4 T cell receptor beta chains derived from one specimen sequenced in a study of T cell repertoires in cytomegalovirus infection. The antigens for these receptors are not known. TCRdb called the reads again in MiXCR, with one record for every CDR3 protein. The sample carries around 71,000 distinct CDR3 sequences, 20% recorded once. Here the sequenced sample was CD8+ T cells from cultured PBMCs, taken from culture after CMV antigen stimulation. The receptor set was obtained from a human donor in good health (CMV status not recorded). Some clones in this sample may be carry-over from other donors' samples.

This clonotype was picked up a small number of times. The chain carries TRBV6-1 and TRBJ2-7; 7 positions agree with TRBD1. The CDR3 sequence is 15 residues long. Unmatched junction bases numbered 6, after V lost 2 bases and J lost 2 bases. Germline-derived CDR1 and CDR2 are MNHNS and SASEGT. The CDR3 nucleotides are TGTGCCAGCAGTGAACAGGGGGATATTACCTACGAGCAGTACTTC. It is translated as CASSEQGDITYEQYF.

This clonotype turned up a few times. This chain uses TRBV11-2 with TRBJ2-7, with D possibly TRBD1 on 5 matching bases. V lost 0 bases, J lost 2 bases, and 8 bases lay in between. The germline CDR1 and CDR2 sequences are SGHAT and FQNNGV. CDR3 length: 14 amino acids. The DNA for the CDR3 is TGTGCCAGCAGCTTAGAAGGGGTAACCTACGAGCAGTACTTC. Its translation is CASSLEGVTYEQYF.

This clonotype has just a few counts. J is TRBJ2-3 and V is TRBV12-3 or TRBV12-4; no firm D call. The CDR3 is 14 amino acids. V was cut by 10 bases and J by 3 bases, with 17 bases left in between. The CDR3 reads CATDPERTTDTQYF. The CDR3 DNA sequence: TGTGCCACCGATCCCGAGCGAACAACAGATACGCAGTATTTT.

There are many counts of this clonotype. This chain joins TRBV7-2 and TRBJ1-4, with TRBD1 as a possible D gene (6 bases). The germline CDR1 and CDR2 sequences are SGHTA and FQGNSA. The germline V and J ends were trimmed by 5 bases and 0 bases, with 16 bases remaining between them. This CDR3 is 17 amino acids long. CDR3 loop: CASSLFSNRATNEKLFF. The CDR3 nucleotides are TGTGCCAGCAGCCTGTTCAGCAACAGGGCAACTAATGAAAAACTGTTTTTT.